These 22 T cell receptor beta chains were sequenced from one sample in a study of blood T cell repertoires in COVID-19. Sequencing was performed with immunoSEQ multiplex PCR; in TCRdb, only in-frame clones are kept and a portion is missing. The sample shows about 100,000 clones, 84% of them seen only once. The specimen was peripheral blood. The origin of the receptors is a man in his 70s with active or convalescent COVID-19.

The chain recombines TRBV6-5 with TRBJ2-1, with 10 bases fitting TRBD2. V lost 5 bases and J lost 7; bases outside the gene matches: 8. Germline V lookup: CDR1 MNHEY, CDR2 SVGAGI. The CDR3 consists of 15 residues. The CDR3 DNA sequence: TGTGCCAGCAGTCCCGAGCGGGGGGGCAGGAATGAGCAGTTCTTC. Residues: CASSPERGGRNEQFF.

In this sample, this clone turned up many times. J is TRBJ2-2 and V is TRBV11-2, with TRBD1 matching over 10 bases. The V and J ends lost 0 bases and 5 bases, in that order; junction bases with no gene match: 6. This CDR3 is built from 17 residues. CDR1 and CDR2 (germline): SGHAT, FQNNGV. DNA for the CDR3: TGTGCCAGCAGCTTAGAATTAGACAGGGGGCTTACCGGGGAGCTGTTTTTT. Its protein is CASSLELDRGLTGELFF.

The V call is TRBV5-1, the J call TRBJ2-1, with 9 bases fitting TRBD1. Looked up from germline, CDR1 is SGHRS and CDR2 is YFSETQ. This CDR3 is 14 amino acids long. Unmatched junction bases numbered 4, after V lost 2 bases and J lost 7 bases. DNA of the CDR3: TGCGCCAGCAGCTTTCGGACAGGGGTTAATGAGCAGTTCTTC. This encodes CASSFRTGVNEQFF.

A word on this clone: This specimen includes other DNA sequences encoding the same CDR3. This rearrangement joins TRBV9 to TRBJ2-5; 9 nucleotides line up with TRBD2. Germline V lookup: CDR1 SGDLS, CDR2 YYNGEE. The CDR3 has 16 amino acids. V was pared by 2 bases and J by 5 bases, with 10 bases of the junction left unmatched. CDR3 sequence: CASSVLAGGPGETQYF. The CDR3 bases are TGTGCCAGCAGCGTTCTCGCGGGGGGGCCGGGGGAGACCCAGTACTTC.

This clone was seen just once. J is TRBJ1-3 and V is TRBV30, with D perhaps matching TRBD1 (5 bases). Germline CDR1 is GTSNPN and CDR2 is SVGIG (reference sequence). The CDR3 extends over 14 amino acids. Deletions cut 8 bases from V and 0 bases from J, with 14 bases between. The CDR3 is CAGFRQSSGNTIYF. The DNA of the CDR3 is TGTGCCGGTTTCCGACAGTCCTCTGGAAACACCATATATTTT.

A remark on this clone: The sample contains more than one DNA sequence encoding this CDR3. This chain links TRBV18 with TRBJ1-1; 10 bases match TRBD1. The germline V gene encodes CDR1 KGHSH and CDR2 LQKENI. The CDR3 has 15 amino acids. V shed 6 bases, J shed 2 bases, and the junction held 6 bases outside the gene matches. DNA for the CDR3: TGTGCCAGCTCCCCCGGGACAGGGGCCAACACTGAAGCTTTCTTT. It translates to CASSPGTGANTEAFF. The variable domain in full, completed from reference TRBV18 and TRBJ1-1, reads NAGVMQNPRHLVRRRGQEARLRCSPMKGHSHVYWYRQLPEEGLKFMVYLQKENIIDESGMPKERFSAEFPKEGPSILRIQQVVRGDSAAYFCASSPGTGANTEAFFGQGTRLTVV.

The chain carries TRBV5-6 and TRBJ2-2, with D perhaps matching TRBD2 (6 bases). Germline CDR1 reads SGHDT; CDR2 reads YYEEEE. Trimming stripped 4 bases from V and 2 bases from J, with 15 bases between. The CDR3 consists of 16 residues. This CDR3 reads CASSIPGLRNTGELFF. As DNA, the CDR3 is TGTGCCAGCAGCATACCGGGACTTCGAAACACCGGGGAGCTGTTTTTT.

This CDR3 reads CASSQDRAGGLVNEQFF. The CDR3 DNA reads TGTGCCAGCAGCCAAGACCGAGCGGGGGGGCTTGTGAATGAGCAGTTCTTC. The chain joins TRBV3-1 (or the pseudogene TRBV3-2) to TRBJ2-1; TRBD2 matches 10 bases. CDR1 is LGHDT and CDR2 is YNNKEL in the germline V gene (reference sequence). The trim removed 0 bases at V and 7 bases at J, leaving 9 bases unmatched. The CDR3 is 17 amino acids.

V gene TRBV7-2 combines with J gene TRBJ2-3; TRBD2 aligns across 12 bases. The CDR3 is made up of 17 amino acids. The junction had 5 bases not matched to a gene; V was cut back by 2 bases and J by 2 bases. Germline CDR1 SGHTA, CDR2 FQGNSA. The CDR3 coding sequence is TGTGCCAGCAGCTTATGGGCTAGCGGGGGGGCCACAGATACGCAGTATTTT. Translating it yields CASSLWASGGATDTQYF.

The chain links TRBV24-1 to TRBJ2-3; a possible D gene is TRBD2 (7 bases). Trimming cost V 4 bases and J 5 bases, with 21 bases left between them. This CDR3 comprises 17 residues. The germline V gene has CDR1 KGHDR and CDR2 SFDVKD. CDR3 nucleotide sequence: TGTGCCACCAGTGACCCACGCCGGTTAGGGGGGGAAGATACGCAGTATTTT. Its protein product is CATSDPRRLGGEDTQYF.

This chain links TRBV3-1 (or the pseudogene TRBV3-2) with TRBJ1-1; D call uncertain. Germline V gene lookup returns CDR1 LGHDT and CDR2 YNNKEL (reference sequence). The CDR3 is made up of 15 amino acids. V was shortened by 3 bases and J by 1 base, with 12 bases between the two germline ends. CDR3 protein: CASSQRPSGNTEAFF. The CDR3 DNA reads TGTGCCAGCAGCCAGCGCCCGTCAGGGAACACTGAAGCTTTCTTT.

The chain uses TRBV5-1 and TRBJ1-1; D unclear. Germline V lookup: CDR1 SGHRS, CDR2 YFSETQ. The germline V and J ends were trimmed by 3 bases and 1 base, with 10 bases remaining between them. The CDR3 contains 14 residues. CDR3: CASSYREGNTEAFF. The CDR3 DNA is TGCGCCAGCAGCTACCGAGAGGGGAACACTGAAGCTTTCTTT.

The genes are TRBV13 and TRBJ1-4; D is unclear. There are 16 residues in the CDR3. The germline gives CDR1 PRHDT, CDR2 FYEKMQ (reference sequence). The V end was cut by 5 bases, the J end by 1 base, with 14 bases between. The CDR3 region is CASSDSGFETNEKLFF. CDR3 nucleotides: TGTGCCAGCAGCGACTCGGGGTTCGAAACTAATGAAAAACTGTTTTTT.

This rearrangement joins TRBV6-5 to TRBJ1-1; a possible D gene is TRBD1 (6 bases). The CDR3 contains 13 residues. V was clipped by 6 bases and J by 3 bases, with 11 bases between them. The germline V gene has CDR1 MNHEY and CDR2 SVGAGI. CDR3 protein: CASRIPGDTEAFF. For the CDR3, the DNA is TGTGCCAGCAGGATTCCAGGGGACACTGAAGCTTTCTTT.

A word on this clone: Other DNA sequences in this specimen translate into the identical CDR3. The CDR3 protein is CASSGGDSTDTQYF. For the CDR3, the DNA is TGCGCCAGCAGCGGCGGAGATAGCACAGATACGCAGTATTTT. The chain has TRBV5-1 and TRBJ2-3; no clear D gene. Between the trimmed V and J ends, which lost 4 bases and 0 bases, there was a span of 9 bases. The CDR3 is 14 amino acids. The germline V gene encodes CDR1 SGHRS and CDR2 YFSETQ.

The chain uses TRBV19 and TRBJ1-1, with 8 bases lining up with TRBD1. This CDR3 has 14 amino acids. Germline V gives CDR1 LNHDA, CDR2 SQIVND (reference sequence). V lost 7 bases and J lost 2; bases outside the gene matches: 6. In nucleotides, the CDR3 is TGTGCCAGTAAGGTGACAGGGGTTAACACTGAAGCTTTCTTT. Translated, it gives CASKVTGVNTEAFF.

This clone was counted a single time. This rearrangement joins TRBV19 to TRBJ1-2; a possible D gene is TRBD1 (5 bases). V lost 4 bases and J 2 bases, leaving 14 bases between the germline ends. Germline V gene data show CDR1 as LNHDA and CDR2 as SQIVND (reference sequence). The CDR3 runs to 15 residues. This chain's CDR3 is CASSTRQPKNYGYTF. As DNA, the CDR3 is TGTGCCAGTAGTACTAGACAGCCCAAGAACTATGGCTACACCTTC. Full variable domain (missing parts from reference TRBV19 and TRBJ1-2): DGGITQSPKYLFRKEGQNVTLSCEQNLNHDAMYWYRQDPGQGLRLIYYSQIVNDFQKGDIAEGYSVSREKKESFPLTVTSAQKNPTAFYLCASSTRQPKNYGYTFGSGTRLTVV.

V is TRBV12-3 or TRBV12-4 and J is TRBJ1-1, with 9 positions matching TRBD1. The CDR3 runs 13 residues. After removal of 7 bases from V and 11 bases from J, the junction contained 11 bases not matched to a gene. CDR3 sequence (DNA): TGTGCCAGCACTACTGGCGGGACAGGGAATGCTTTCTTT. Protein product: CASTTGGTGNAFF.

This chain links TRBV28 with TRBJ1-4; D possibly corresponds to TRBD1 (5 bases). CDR3 length: 14 residues. The V gene's germline CDR1 is MDHEN and CDR2 SYDVKM. V was trimmed by 2 bases and J by 13 bases, leaving 17 bases between them. The CDR3 DNA follows: TGTGCCAGCAGTTTACCACAGGCCCCTCGTGGACTGTTTTTT. Translating it yields CASSLPQAPRGLFF.

J is TRBJ1-1 and V is TRBV19, with 7 positions matching TRBD1. The V and J ends lost 7 bases and 1 base, in that order; junction bases with no gene match: 12. This CDR3 spans 16 amino acids. Germline CDR1 is LNHDA and CDR2 is SQIVND (reference sequence). The CDR3 protein is CASKIGGHRKNTEAFF. The CDR3 nucleotides read TGTGCCAGTAAAATAGGGGGCCACCGGAAGAACACTGAAGCTTTCTTT.

This chain links TRBV6-5 with TRBJ1-5; D gene unclear. Trimming stripped 4 bases from V and 4 bases from J, with 11 bases between. Germline-derived CDR1 and CDR2 are MNHEY and SVGAGI. This CDR3 comprises 14 residues. The chain's CDR3 is CASSSAARNQPQHF. CDR3 nucleotides: TGTGCCAGCAGTTCGGCCGCCAGGAATCAGCCCCAGCATTTT.

This chain uses TRBV7-9 with TRBJ2-2; possibly TRBD1 for D (6 bases). The germline V gene encodes CDR1 SEHNR and CDR2 FQNEAQ (reference sequence). With 10 bases removed from V and 7 bases from J, the gap between germline ends came to 25 bases. The CDR3 runs to 16 residues. The CDR3, as DNA: TGTGCCATTTACGCGCGAGGCAGGGGAATCGGCGGGGAGCTGTTTTTT. Residues: CAIYARGRGIGGELFF.